These T cell receptor beta chains were read from a single sample in a study of blood T cell repertoires in COVID-19. The data were produced by immunoSEQ multiplex PCR, yet TCRdb's version contains in-frame clones alone and is incomplete. Of approximately 290,000 clones listed, about nine tenths are singletons. The sequencing sample was made of peripheral blood. These TCRs come from a woman aged 25 to 39 with COVID-19, enrolled during active disease. The CDR3 runs from the conserved cysteine through the conserved F or W. Each record gives: J gene, clone size, V gene, D gene, CDR3 protein, CDR3 DNA. The D gene is left open where the match is weak. For some rows the clone size is stated as once, few or many, or as a class when expanded; others skip it.

j_gene: TRBJ2-1; abundance: once; v_gene: TRBV5-4; d_gene: NA; CDR3aa: CASTQVQTNNEQFF; CDR3nt: TGTGCCAGCACCCAGGTCCAAACCAACAATGAGCAGTTCTTC
j_gene: TRBJ2-1; abundance: NA; v_gene: TRBV9; d_gene: TRBD1; CDR3aa: CASSVTIRDRGQDEQFF; CDR3nt: TGTGCCAGCAGCGTAACTATTAGGGACAGGGGGCAAGATGAGCAGTTCTTC
j_gene: TRBJ2-5; abundance: NA; v_gene: TRBV7-2; d_gene: TRBD2; CDR3aa: CASSSGTSGRSETQYF; CDR3nt: TGTGCCAGCAGCTCCGGGACTAGCGGGAGATCAGAGACCCAGTACTTC
j_gene: TRBJ2-2; abundance: NA; v_gene: TRBV30; d_gene: TRBD2; CDR3aa: CASKPGLAGAGELFF; CDR3nt: TGTGCCTCCAAACCGGGACTAGCGGGAGCCGGGGAGCTGTTTTTT
j_gene: TRBJ2-3; abundance: NA; v_gene: TRBV11-2; d_gene: TRBD2; CDR3aa: CASSLALAGATDTQYF; CDR3nt: TGTGCCAGCAGCTTAGCACTAGCGGGGGCCACAGATACGCAGTATTTT
j_gene: TRBJ2-7; abundance: NA; v_gene: TRBV19; d_gene: NA; CDR3aa: CASSLQLASTYEQYF; CDR3nt: TGTGCCAGTAGTCTACAGCTCGCGTCGACCTACGAGCAGTACTTC
j_gene: TRBJ2-3; abundance: NA; v_gene: TRBV5-1; d_gene: TRBD2; CDR3aa: CASSSGTSGVNTDTQYF; CDR3nt: TGCGCCAGCAGCTCCGGGACTAGCGGGGTGAACACAGATACGCAGTATTTT
j_gene: TRBJ2-5; abundance: NA; v_gene: TRBV30; d_gene: NA; CDR3aa: CACRQETQYF; CDR3nt: TGTGCCTGTCGCCAAGAGACCCAGTACTTC
j_gene: TRBJ2-7; abundance: NA; v_gene: TRBV9; d_gene: NA; CDR3aa: CASSASGVSGYEQYF; CDR3nt: TGTGCCAGCAGCGCCTCGGGTGTGAGCGGGTACGAGCAGTACTTC
j_gene: TRBJ1-5; abundance: NA; v_gene: TRBV28; d_gene: TRBD1; CDR3aa: CASSINDRESNQPQHF; CDR3nt: TGTGCCAGCAGTATCAATGACAGGGAGAGCAATCAGCCCCAGCATTTT
j_gene: TRBJ1-1; abundance: NA; v_gene: TRBV7-2; d_gene: NA; CDR3aa: CASSLEGGRSAFF; CDR3nt: TGTGCCAGCAGCTTAGAGGGCGGGAGGTCCGCTTTCTTT
j_gene: TRBJ2-1; abundance: NA; v_gene: TRBV5-8; d_gene: NA; CDR3aa: CASSGWSSYNEQFF; CDR3nt: TGTGCCAGCAGTGGGTGGAGCTCCTACAATGAGCAGTTCTTC
j_gene: TRBJ1-1; abundance: NA; v_gene: TRBV27; d_gene: NA; CDR3aa: CASTLYGFRDITLNTEAFF; CDR3nt: TGTGCCAGCACTCTTTATGGATTTAGGGACATTACGTTGAACACTGAAGCTTTCTTT
j_gene: TRBJ1-5; abundance: NA; v_gene: TRBV19; d_gene: TRBD1; CDR3aa: CASSPTDRGLSNQPQHF; CDR3nt: TGTGCCAGTAGTCCAACGGACAGGGGGCTTAGCAATCAGCCCCAGCATTTT
j_gene: TRBJ2-2; abundance: NA; v_gene: TRBV10-3; d_gene: TRBD1; CDR3aa: CAISESLGQGANTGELFF; CDR3nt: TGTGCCATCAGTGAGTCTTTAGGACAGGGGGCCAACACCGGGGAGCTGTTTTTT
j_gene: TRBJ2-5; abundance: NA; v_gene: TRBV3-1/TRBV3-2; d_gene: NA; CDR3aa: CASSRRTEGETQYF; CDR3nt: TGTGCCAGCAGCCGGAGGACTGAAGGAGAGACCCAGTACTTC
j_gene: TRBJ2-3; abundance: NA; v_gene: TRBV27; d_gene: TRBD1; CDR3aa: CASSLRTGKDTQYF; CDR3nt: TGTGCCAGCAGTTTAAGGACAGGGAAGGATACGCAGTATTTT
j_gene: TRBJ2-2; abundance: few; v_gene: TRBV11-2; d_gene: TRBD1; CDR3aa: CASSWGTGNTGELFF; CDR3nt: TGTGCCAGCAGCTGGGGGACAGGGAACACCGGGGAGCTGTTTTTT
j_gene: TRBJ1-5; abundance: NA; v_gene: TRBV6-1; d_gene: NA; CDR3aa: CASSEIVSNQPQHF; CDR3nt: TGTGCCAGCAGTGAAATCGTTAGCAATCAGCCCCAGCATTTT
j_gene: TRBJ1-2; abundance: NA; v_gene: TRBV19; d_gene: NA; CDR3aa: CASSIERGYGYTF; CDR3nt: TGTGCCAGTAGTATCGAACGGGGCTATGGCTACACCTTC
j_gene: TRBJ1-4; abundance: NA; v_gene: TRBV2; d_gene: NA; CDR3aa: CASSGTAAGGEKLFF; CDR3nt: TGTGCCAGCAGTGGTACAGCAGCGGGTGGGGAAAAACTGTTTTTT
j_gene: TRBJ2-7; abundance: NA; v_gene: TRBV2; d_gene: NA; CDR3aa: CASSARVGGTNEQYF; CDR3nt: TGTGCCAGCAGTGCAAGGGTGGGGGGAACAAACGAGCAGTACTTC
j_gene: TRBJ1-5; abundance: NA; v_gene: TRBV6-5; d_gene: NA; CDR3aa: CASSYAAEGKPQHF; CDR3nt: TGTGCCAGCAGTTACGCGGCAGAGGGAAAGCCCCAGCATTTT
j_gene: TRBJ1-5; abundance: NA; v_gene: TRBV14; d_gene: NA; CDR3aa: CASSQSYSNQPQHF; CDR3nt: TGTGCCAGCAGCCAAAGCTATAGCAATCAGCCCCAGCATTTT
j_gene: TRBJ2-7; abundance: NA; v_gene: TRBV24-1; d_gene: TRBD1; CDR3aa: CATNGQGASYEQYF; CDR3nt: TGTGCCACCAATGGACAGGGGGCTTCCTACGAGCAGTACTTC
j_gene: TRBJ1-1; abundance: NA; v_gene: TRBV5-5; d_gene: TRBD1; CDR3aa: CASSAQGQRTEAFF; CDR3nt: TGTGCCAGCAGCGCCCAGGGACAGCGCACTGAAGCTTTCTTT
j_gene: TRBJ1-2; abundance: once; v_gene: TRBV2; d_gene: NA; CDR3aa: CASSEAAISGYTF; CDR3nt: TGTGCCAGCAGTGAAGCAGCCATTAGCGGCTACACCTTC